This T cell receptor (beta chain) was identified in a study of identical twins. TCRdb redid the calling of the 5' RACE reads with MiXCR, one entry per CDR3 protein. The sample contains 500,000 to 650,000 distinct CDR3 sequences, 7% to 7.5% of which appear only once. CDR3 length: 15 residues. V shed 4 bases, J shed 6 bases, and the junction held 9 bases outside the gene matches. Germline V lookup: CDR1 SGHRS, CDR2 YFSETQ. Worth noting for this clonotype: What it binds is not known.

Study-level points and caveats: In cord blood, abundant beta clonotypes had fewer insertions; memory showed no trend. Diverse VJ usage suggested most zero-insertion clonotypes were not invariant T cells. Among out-of-frame alpha sequences shared by twins, low generation probability occurred in excess.

These same data were also listed under a study on yellow fever vaccine responses in identical twins.

J is TRBJ2-5 and V is TRBV5-1; 10 bases match TRBD2. Source material: PBMCs. The sequence was collected from a young woman in good health. The CDR3 region is CASSASGSIGQTQYF. The CDR3 region has the DNA TGCGCCAGCAGCGCTAGCGGGAGCATCGGTCAGACCCAGTACTTC.